This T cell receptor (beta chain) is from a study of beta chain features in type 1 diabetes. The CDR3 sequence is 14 residues long. The V and J ends lost 4 bases and 5 bases, in that order; junction bases with no gene match: 7. Looked up from germline, CDR1 is KGHSH and CDR2 is LQKENI. Study-wide findings and caveats: Within each of all four CD4+ subsets, Type 1 diabetes patients had TCRB CDR3s that were moderately but significantly shorter. Naive, central memory and regulatory TCRB repertoires appeared more similar among patients than healthy donors.

The isolated RNA, all of it, was reverse transcribed, so expressed TCRB transcripts were what got sequenced. The method was immunoSEQ multiplex PCR; TCRdb's version includes in-frame clones alone and lacks a portion of them. The table shows some 250,000 clones, with about 14% occurring only once. About this clone itself: Its specificity is unknown.

Sequencing used naive CD4+ T cells from blood. The receptor was derived from a young man with type 1 diabetes. The rearrangement uses TRBV18 and TRBJ1-1, with 7 positions matching TRBD1. The CDR3 here is CASSLTGRDTEAFF. The CDR3 DNA reads TGTGCCAGCTCACTGACAGGGAGAGATACTGAAGCTTTCTTT.